A single sample gave rise to the 21 T cell receptor beta chains below, sequenced in a study of T cell responses to AZD1222 COVID-19 vaccine. The protocol was immunoSEQ multiplex PCR, while the TCRdb copy is restricted to in-frame clones and leaves out a portion. The sample contains about 94,000 clones, around 89% of which appear only once. Sequenced here: peripheral blood, sampled 28 days after the second AZD1222 dose. Receptors originate from an adult who received the AZD1222 COVID-19 vaccine.

This clone was seen only once. The rearrangement joins TRBV7-2 to TRBJ1-1; D is perhaps TRBD1 (5 bases). Germline loops: CDR1 SGHTA, CDR2 FQGNSA. The CDR3 covers 13 residues. The V and J ends lost 5 bases and 7 bases respectively, with 14 bases between them. For the CDR3, the DNA is TGTGCCAGCAGCACCCCCTGGGGGGTTGAAGCTTTCTTT. Protein sequence: CASSTPWGVEAFF.

The V gene is TRBV12-3 or TRBV12-4, the J gene TRBJ1-1; no firm D call. Trimming pared 6 bases from V and 4 bases from J, leaving 6 bases between. The CDR3 runs to 11 residues. CDR3 region: CASRLSTEAFF. In DNA form, the CDR3 reads TGTGCCAGCAGATTGAGCACTGAAGCTTTCTTT.

CDR3 DNA sequence: TGTGCCACCAGCAGAGTAGGGCTCTCTGAAGCTTTCTTT. It encodes CATSRVGLSEAFF. The rearrangement joins TRBV15 to TRBJ1-1, with no clear D. CDR3 size: 13 residues. The germline gives CDR1 LNHNV, CDR2 YYDKDF (reference sequence). Trimming cost V 1 base and J 6 bases, with 9 bases left between them.

A few counts support this clone. V and J are TRBV19 and TRBJ1-4, with 7 positions matching TRBD1. The germline V gene encodes CDR1 LNHDA and CDR2 SQIVND (reference sequence). The CDR3 totals 15 residues. J lost 4 bases, V lost 4 bases, and 6 bases had no gene match. DNA of the CDR3: TGTGCCAGTAGTACGTGGGACAGCGGTAATGAAAAACTGTTTTTT. This sequence encodes CASSTWDSGNEKLFF.

The chain has TRBV4-3 and TRBJ2-1; D gene uncertain. V gave up 1 base and J gave up 3 bases, with 7 bases separating them. The germline V gene encodes CDR1 LGHNA and CDR2 YSLEER. This CDR3 contains 14 residues. The CDR3: CASSQGDSYNEQFF. The DNA for the CDR3 is TGCGCCAGCAGCCAAGGGGATAGCTACAATGAGCAGTTCTTC.

The chain links TRBV10-1 to TRBJ2-3; a weak D match, TRBD2 (6 bases). The CDR3 totals 16 residues. V was shortened by 2 bases and J by 5 bases, with 17 bases between the two germline ends. CDR1 is WNHNN and CDR2 is SYGVQD in the germline V gene (reference sequence). The CDR3 loop is CASSERGRGGKDTQYF. In nucleotides, the CDR3 is TGCGCCAGCAGTGAGAGGGGACGTGGAGGGAAAGATACGCAGTATTTT.

This clone has just a few counts. The V gene is TRBV20-1, the J gene TRBJ2-4; the match to TRBD2 covers 7 bases. Per the germline V gene, CDR1 is DFQATT and CDR2 is SNEGSKA (reference sequence). Trimming removed 3 bases from V and 6 bases from J; junction bases left unmatched: 8. The CDR3 is 14 amino acids. The chain's CDR3 is CSASGGDLVNIQYF. The DNA of the CDR3 is TGCAGTGCTAGTGGGGGGGATCTCGTAAACATTCAGTACTTC.

The gene calls are TRBV24-1 and TRBJ1-5; 9 bases match TRBD1. Trimming at V came to 2 bases and at J to 9 bases, leaving 10 bases not matched to a gene. The germline CDR1 and CDR2 sequences are KGHDR and SFDVKD. This CDR3 spans 16 amino acids. The CDR3 sequence is CATSDSAQGAFAPQHF. The CDR3 DNA is TGTGCCACCAGTGATTCGGCACAGGGGGCATTTGCGCCCCAGCATTTT.

The rearrangement joins TRBV11-3 to TRBJ2-5; D not certain. The CDR3 contains 13 residues. Between the trimmed V and J ends, which lost 5 bases and 0 bases, there was a span of 7 bases. Germline V gene lookup returns CDR1 SGHNT and CDR2 YENEEA. The CDR3 loop reads CASSPGYQETQYF. As DNA, the CDR3 is TGTGCCAGCAGCCCTGGATACCAAGAGACCCAGTACTTC.

The rearrangement uses TRBV28 and TRBJ1-5; a possible D gene is TRBD1 (6 bases). Trimming removed 5 bases from V and 3 bases from J, with 20 bases in between. The CDR3 is 17 amino acids. Germline V gives CDR1 MDHEN, CDR2 SYDVKM. The CDR3 protein is CASSVIQGSGDNQPQHF. In DNA form, the CDR3 reads TGTGCCAGCAGTGTTATACAGGGATCGGGAGACAATCAGCCCCAGCATTTT.

The chain carries TRBV25-1 and TRBJ1-2; D ambiguous. Per germline, CDR1 MGHDK and CDR2 SYGVNS. V dropped 4 bases and J dropped 2 bases, with 14 bases sitting between them. The CDR3 runs to 15 residues. CDR3 amino acids: CASSGESLGNYGYTF. CDR3 in DNA: TGTGCCAGCAGTGGAGAATCCCTCGGGAACTATGGCTACACCTTC.

This chain joins TRBV28 and TRBJ1-5; TRBD1 agrees at 7 bases. The CDR3 sequence is 15 residues long. Germline V gene sequence: CDR1 MDHEN, CDR2 SYDVKM. Trimming took 5 bases from V and 11 from J; bases not matched to a gene: 15. The CDR3 nucleotides read TGTGCCAGCAGTAGCCAGCGAGGGGGCGAGGCGGCCCAGCATTTT. Protein: CASSSQRGGEAAQHF.

CDR3 sequence (DNA): TGTGCCAGCAGCTTAGCGAGGGGGCAGAACTATGGCTACACCTTC. As protein: CASSLARGQNYGYTF. This chain uses TRBV7-8 with TRBJ1-2; TRBD1 aligns across 7 bases. Germline V lookup: CDR1 SGHVS, CDR2 FQNEAQ. The CDR3 runs 15 residues. The junction had 3 bases not matched to a gene; V was cut back by 0 bases and J by 2 bases.

The gene calls are TRBV6-1 and TRBJ1-1; no clear D. V was pared by 0 bases and J by 6 bases, with 8 bases between. Germline CDR1 is MNHNS and CDR2 is SASEGT. CDR3 length equals 13 residues. CDR3 sequence reads: CASSEAPKAEAFF. The CDR3, as DNA: TGTGCCAGCAGTGAAGCCCCAAAAGCTGAAGCTTTCTTT.

V usage is TRBV11-3 and J usage is TRBJ2-3; D is unclear. The CDR3 sequence is 14 residues long. Germline V gene data show CDR1 as SGHNT and CDR2 as YENEEA. The V end lost 1 base, the J end lost 4 bases, and 9 bases lay between the germline ends. The CDR3 region is CASSLASRADTQYF. CDR3 sequence (DNA): TGTGCCAGCAGCTTAGCTTCAAGGGCAGATACGCAGTATTTT.

The chain has TRBV27 and TRBJ1-2; 8 bases match TRBD1. Germline CDR1 and CDR2: MNHEY and SMNVEV (reference sequence). The CDR3 extends over 16 amino acids. After removal of 0 bases from V and 4 bases from J, the junction contained 7 bases not matched to a gene. The CDR3 reads CASSLSRQGPVYGYTF. In DNA, the CDR3 is TGTGCCAGCAGTTTATCCCGACAGGGGCCAGTCTATGGCTACACCTTC.

The J gene is TRBJ1-2, the V gene TRBV15; D unclear. Germline-derived CDR1 and CDR2 are LNHNV and YYDKDF (reference sequence). This CDR3 is 12 amino acids long. Trimming took off 1 base at V and 6 bases at J, with 6 bases between the two ends. The CDR3 bases are TGTGCCACCAGCAGAGTCGAGGATGGCTACACCTTC. Translation: CATSRVEDGYTF.

The chain links TRBV5-1 to TRBJ1-5; D perhaps matches TRBD1 (5 bases). The CDR3 contains 17 residues. The germline V gene has CDR1 SGHRS and CDR2 YFSETQ. V lost 4 bases and J 0 bases, leaving 17 bases between the germline ends. The CDR3 sequence: CASSPSPQGNSNQPQHF. CDR3 sequence (DNA): TGCGCCAGCAGCCCCTCACCTCAGGGCAATAGCAATCAGCCCCAGCATTTT.

The V call is TRBV19, the J call TRBJ2-1, with 9 positions matching TRBD2. The CDR3 sequence is 15 residues long. From germline, CDR1 is LNHDA and CDR2 SQIVND (reference sequence). With 5 bases clipped from V and 6 bases from J, the junction kept 8 bases outside the gene matches. CDR3 sequence reads: CASSLNWRGGNEQFF. As DNA, the CDR3 is TGTGCCAGTAGTCTCAATTGGCGGGGGGGCAATGAGCAGTTCTTC.

This clone occurred once. Written as DNA, the CDR3 is TGCGCCAGCAGCCAAGATTCGGGGGGCAATCAGCCCCAGCATTTT. Translated, it gives CASSQDSGGNQPQHF. J is TRBJ1-5 and V is TRBV4-3; D may be TRBD1 (5 bases). Trimming cost V 0 bases and J 2 bases, with 8 bases left between them. CDR1 LGHNA and CDR2 YSLEER come from the germline V gene. The CDR3 runs to 15 residues.

V gene TRBV27 combines with J gene TRBJ2-2, with D possibly TRBD2 on 5 matching bases. CDR1 is MNHEY and CDR2 is SMNVEV in the germline V gene (reference sequence). V gave up 5 bases and J gave up 1 base, with 14 bases separating them. The CDR3 totals 16 residues. This CDR3 is CASSPRGGRNTGELFF. CDR3 in DNA: TGTGCCAGCAGTCCTCGTGGCGGGCGGAACACCGGGGAGCTGTTTTTT.